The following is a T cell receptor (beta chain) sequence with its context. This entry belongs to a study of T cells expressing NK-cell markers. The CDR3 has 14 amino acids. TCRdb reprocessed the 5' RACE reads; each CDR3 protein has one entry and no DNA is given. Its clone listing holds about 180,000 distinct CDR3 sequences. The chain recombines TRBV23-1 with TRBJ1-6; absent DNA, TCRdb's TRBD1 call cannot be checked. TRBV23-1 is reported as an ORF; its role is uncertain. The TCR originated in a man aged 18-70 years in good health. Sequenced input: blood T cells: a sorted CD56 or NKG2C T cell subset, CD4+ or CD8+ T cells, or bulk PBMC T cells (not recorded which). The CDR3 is CASQDGTGDSPLHF.